The T cell receptor (beta chain) described here comes from a study of immune evolution from preneoplasia to lung adenocarcinoma. Study-level findings and limits: Top clone share appeared to fall from AAH through AIS, MIA, adenocarcinoma.

Repertoires were generated with immunoSEQ multiplex PCR, while TCRdb's copy carries only in-frame clones and drops some. The sample has approximately 7,100 clones; approximately 80% are singletons. Per germline, CDR1 SGHNT and CDR2 YYREEE (reference sequence). V shed 0 bases and J shed 3 bases, with 10 bases lying between them. This CDR3 comprises 15 residues. Note on this clone: Its matching antigen is unknown.

The chain carries TRBV5-4 and TRBJ1-3, with a possible D match to TRBD1 (6 bases). The sequence was obtained from a person aged 60-79 years with lung adenocarcinoma. Sequencing input: FFPE lung adenocarcinoma in situ tissue. In DNA form, the CDR3 reads TGTGCCAGCAGCTTGGGGGCAGGGGTTGGAAACACCATATATTTT. Its translation is CASSLGAGVGNTIYF.